The 23 T cell receptor beta chains below come from one sample, sequenced in a study of T cell clonality in common variable immunodeficiency. Only in-frame clones appear in the TCRdb table, and some are missing; sequencing was by immunoSEQ multiplex PCR. This sample shows approximately 40,000 clones and no singletons; around a tenth rests with the ten largest. Sequencing was performed on peripheral blood mononuclear cells. All receptors come from a person aged 18 to 75 in good health.

This clone was observed many times. The read terminates 3 residues ahead of where the CDR3 ends, so the germline J gene completes it. The V and J genes are TRBV11-3 and TRBJ2-7; D is possibly TRBD1 (6 bases). The CDR3 is 14 amino acids. The germline V gene encodes CDR1 SGHNT and CDR2 YENEEA. V was trimmed by 8 bases and J by 0 bases, leaving 14 bases between them. The part of the CDR3 DNA that was read is TGTGCCAGCTCCCCCCGGGACAACTCCTACGAG. It encodes CASSPRDNSYE. The CDR3 reads in full as CASSPRDNSYEQYF.

This clone has a count of ten or more. The CDR3 end is not reached by the read, which stops 3 residues before it; the germline J gene fills it in. This chain connects TRBV5-1 to TRBJ2-3; 10 bases are a match to TRBD1. Trimming took 0 bases from V and 5 from J; bases not matched to a gene: 3. The V gene's germline CDR1 is SGHRS and CDR2 YFSETQ. There are 15 residues in the CDR3. Partial CDR3 DNA: TGCGCCAGCAGCTTGGGGGGACAGGGGATAGATACG. Its protein is CASSLGGQGIDT. The whole CDR3 sequence reads CASSLGGQGIDTQYF.

This clone was counted ten times or more. Read data end 3 residues before the CDR3 end; the end is taken from the germline J gene. This chain joins TRBV20-1 and TRBJ2-7; TRBD2 agrees at 9 bases. Germline values: CDR1 DFQATT, CDR2 SNEGSKA (reference sequence). The CDR3 runs 15 residues. V dropped 3 bases and J dropped 5; count of bases not matched to a gene: 11. The CDR3 DNA, read in part, is TGCAGTGCTAGGGCCTTGGGCGGGAGGGGGAACGAG. It translates to CSARALGGRGNE. The CDR3 in its entirety is CSARALGGRGNEQYF.

In this sample, this clone turned up a few times. Germline is not matched at one junction end, which may reflect a read error. Here the CDR3 reads CASGFQQGAGGTQYF. The CDR3 DNA, read in part, is TGTGCCAGCGGCTTCCAACAGGGGGCGGGGGGGACC. The V and J genes are TRBV7-9 and TRBJ2-5, with D perhaps TRBD1 (9 bases). The read finishes 3 residues shy of the CDR3 end, and the germline J gene is used to complete it. From germline, CDR1 is SEHNR and CDR2 FQNEAQ (reference sequence). The CDR3 runs to 15 residues.

This clone has a count of ten or more. The read ends 3 residues before the CDR3 terminus; that terminus is restored from the germline J gene. The chain combines TRBV2 with TRBJ2-1; 12 bases fit TRBD2. With V trimmed by 11 bases and J by 7 bases, 9 bases remained unmatched. This CDR3 contains 14 residues. Germline CDR1 SNHLY, CDR2 FYNNEI. The CDR3 sequence: CAGTLAGGRNEQFF. The part of the CDR3 DNA that was read is TGTGCCGGCACTCTAGCGGGAGGGAGAAATGAG.

The table lists this clone with many counts. The read stops 3 residues short of the end of the CDR3; the missing end is completed from the germline J gene. The V gene is TRBV7-2, the J gene TRBJ2-7, with D perhaps matching TRBD2 (6 bases). CDR3 length: 15 residues. With 5 bases removed from V and 1 base from J, the gap between germline ends came to 15 bases. Germline V gives CDR1 SGHTA, CDR2 FQGNSA. CDR3 protein: CASSLRSGLSYEQYF. The sequenced CDR3 bases are TGTGCCAGCAGCCTAAGAAGCGGGCTTTCCTACGAG.

This clone has a count of ten or more. The read finishes 3 residues shy of the CDR3 end, and the germline J gene is used to complete it. This rearrangement joins TRBV19 to TRBJ2-3, with 7 bases aligning to TRBD1. The CDR3 is 16 amino acids. V shed 6 bases and J 7 bases; nucleotides not matched to a gene: 16. Germline V gives CDR1 LNHDA, CDR2 SQIVND (reference sequence). The CDR3 is CASSPPPGQSRNTQYF. CDR3 DNA, as far as it was read: TGTGCCAGTAGCCCCCCCCCGGGACAGTCTAGGAATACG.

This clone was counted many times. The read ends 3 residues early relative to the CDR3; the germline J gene fills the gap. The chain uses TRBV5-5 and TRBJ1-2, with D uncertain. The CDR3 extends over 14 amino acids. V dropped 4 bases and J dropped 5 bases, with 15 bases sitting between them. The V gene's germline CDR1 is SGHKS and CDR2 YYEKEE (reference sequence). This CDR3 is CASSREAQSYGYTF. The sequenced CDR3 bases are TGTGCCAGCAGCAGAGAGGCACAGTCTTATGGC.

This clone was observed at least ten times. The CDR3 extends 3 residues past the end of the read, so its final part is completed from the germline J gene. The V gene is TRBV19, the J gene TRBJ2-7; 10 nucleotides align to TRBD1. CDR3 size: 15 residues. The ends lost 5 bases at V and 0 bases at J; junction bases unmatched: 4. In germline, CDR1 is LNHDA, CDR2 SQIVND (reference sequence). CDR3 loop: CASSPGTGASYEQYF. The DNA read from the CDR3 is TGTGCCAGTAGTCCAGGGACAGGGGCCTCCTACGAG. Combining the CDR3 with reference TRBV19 and TRBJ2-7 gives the whole variable domain DGGITQSPKYLFRKEGQNVTLSCEQNLNHDAMYWYRQDPGQGLRLIYYSQIVNDFQKGDIAEGYSVSREKKESFPLTVTSAQKNPTAFYLCASSPGTGASYEQYFGPGTRLTVT.

This clone was observed at least ten times. The CDR3 extends 3 residues past the end of the read, so its final part is completed from the germline J gene. V gene TRBV7-9 combines with J gene TRBJ1-2; D uncertain. The CDR3 is 13 amino acids. Germline V gene data show CDR1 as SEHNR and CDR2 as FQNEAQ (reference sequence). V was trimmed by 1 base and J by 7 bases, leaving 10 bases between them. CDR3 region: CASSLEGIAGYTF. CDR3 DNA (partial): TGTGCCAGCAGCTTAGAGGGCATCGCTGGC.

Turning to this clone: The CDR3 end lies 3 residues beyond the end of the read and is filled in from the germline J gene. The chain combines TRBV6-1 with TRBJ2-4, with a possible D match to TRBD2 (6 bases). Germline V gene data show CDR1 as MNHNS and CDR2 as SASEGT. The CDR3 is 14 residues long. The CDR3 spells CASSERQGAGGQYF. Partial CDR3 DNA: TGTGCCAGCAGTGAACGGCAGGGTGCCGGGGGT.

This clone was seen many times. The read terminates 3 residues ahead of where the CDR3 ends, so the germline J gene completes it. The chain joins TRBV4-2 to TRBJ2-3, with D possibly being TRBD1 (6 bases). Trimming took 1 base from V and 2 from J, leaving 10 bases between them. The CDR3 loop spans 15 amino acids. Germline CDR1 is LGHNA and CDR2 is YNFKEQ. Incomplete CDR3 DNA: TGTGCCAGCAGCCAAGGACAGGAGGCCACAGATACG. This encodes CASSQGQEATDT. The whole CDR3 sequence reads CASSQGQEATDTQYF.

The table lists this clone with many counts. Read sequence stops 3 residues before the CDR3 end, and the germline J gene provides the missing end. The chain carries TRBV27 and TRBJ2-1; D is perhaps TRBD1 (6 bases). V lost 3 bases to trimming and J lost 4 bases, with 19 bases between them. Germline loops: CDR1 MNHEY, CDR2 SMNVEV (reference sequence). CDR3 length equals 17 residues. The CDR3 sequence: CASSLGGGGRGYNEQFF. The sequenced part of the CDR3 DNA is TGTGCCAGCAGTTTGGGCGGTGGGGGCAGGGGATACAATGAG.

In its sample, this clone was seen many times. The CDR3 end falls 3 residues outside the read, so it is completed with the germline J gene. The genes are TRBV29-1 and TRBJ1-1, with D perhaps TRBD1 (6 bases). The CDR3 is 14 amino acids. V lost 7 bases and J 4 bases, leaving 19 bases between the germline ends. The germline V gene has CDR1 SQVTM and CDR2 ANQGSEA. The CDR3 bases that were read are TGCAGCGCCTCGGTTGGGGGAGGGGGCACTGAA. Encoded protein: CSASVGGGGTE. The whole CDR3 reads CSASVGGGGTEAFF.

This clone was seen at least ten times. Sequencing ends 3 residues short of the CDR3 end; the germline J gene provides the rest. The sample carries other DNA sequences with the same CDR3. V gene TRBV19 combines with J gene TRBJ2-7; 7 bases fit TRBD1. Germline V gene lookup returns CDR1 LNHDA and CDR2 SQIVND (reference sequence). V lost 5 bases and J lost 4; bases outside the gene matches: 5. The CDR3 has 13 amino acids. The chain's CDR3 is CASSAGQAYEQYF. The CDR3 bases that were read are TGTGCCAGTAGTGCCGGACAGGCGTACGAG.

This clone came up many times. The read is 3 residues too short to cover the CDR3 end, so that end is filled in from the germline J gene. The rearrangement links TRBV5-8 to TRBJ2-7, with D maybe TRBD2 (6 bases). This CDR3 contains 14 residues. Trimming took 4 bases from V and 1 from J, leaving 12 bases between them. Germline V gives CDR1 SGHTS, CDR2 YDEGEE. Here the CDR3 reads CASSPWAGSYEQYF. The DNA read from the CDR3 is TGTGCCAGCAGCCCTTGGGCGGGATCCTACGAG.

This clone was counted at least ten times. The missing CDR3 end, 3 residues past where the read stops, is filled in from the germline J gene. The rearrangement joins TRBV5-1 to TRBJ2-5, with D perhaps TRBD1 (6 bases). Trimming left V 5 bases short and J 3 bases short, with 11 bases between. From germline, CDR1 is SGHRS and CDR2 YFSETQ. This CDR3 spans 13 amino acids. The chain's CDR3 is CASRGSGEETQYF. CDR3 bases read: TGCGCCAGCAGGGGTTCAGGGGAAGAGACC.

This clone was seen repeatedly, ten times or more. The read stops 3 residues short of the end of the CDR3; the missing end is completed from the germline J gene. This chain connects TRBV5-3 to TRBJ1-5; the D gene is possibly TRBD1 (5 bases). TRBV5-3 belongs to the ORF category, with a function that is uncertain. This CDR3 comprises 12 residues. With 5 bases removed from V and 6 bases from J, the gap between germline ends came to 9 bases. This CDR3 reads CARRGGIQPQHF. The sequenced CDR3 bases are TGTGCCAGAAGGGGGGGTATTCAGCCC.

This clone was counted only a few times. The CDR3 end is not reached by the read, which stops 3 residues before it; the germline J gene fills it in. The chain combines TRBV20-1 with TRBJ2-7, with D tentatively TRBD1 (6 bases). Germline CDR1 and CDR2: DFQATT and SNEGSKA (reference sequence). The length of the CDR3 is 17 residues. The V gene lost 2 bases and the J gene lost 1 base, with 21 bases spanning the gap. This CDR3 reads CSARPRPQGTYSYEQYF. The sequenced part of the CDR3 DNA is TGCAGTGCTAGACCCCGCCCACAGGGTACCTATTCCTACGAG.

This clone was found a few times. The read terminates 3 residues ahead of where the CDR3 ends, so the germline J gene completes it. This chain connects TRBV20-1 to TRBJ1-6; weak D call: TRBD1 (6 bases). Germline V lookup: CDR1 DFQATT, CDR2 SNEGSKA (reference sequence). The CDR3 sequence is 18 residues long. Trimming removed 0 bases at V and 5 bases at J, with 20 bases between. The DNA read from the CDR3 is TGCAGTGCTAGAGATCAGACAGGCGGGACGTCAGATAATTCACCC. Translating it yields CSARDQTGGTSDNSP. The CDR3 reads in full as CSARDQTGGTSDNSPLHF.

The table lists this clone with a few counts. The read is 3 residues too short to cover the CDR3 end, so that end is filled in from the germline J gene. This chain joins TRBV30 and TRBJ1-4; a possible D gene is TRBD1 (6 bases). Looked up from germline, CDR1 is GTSNPN and CDR2 is SVGIG (reference sequence). The CDR3 runs 13 residues. CDR3 amino acids: CAWRWGLDSPLFF. Partial CDR3 DNA: TGTGCCTGGAGATGGGGGCTCGATTCACCA.

This clone was recorded at least ten times. The read ends 3 residues early relative to the CDR3; the germline J gene fills the gap. V and J are TRBV11-2 and TRBJ2-2; D may be TRBD2 (6 bases). The V gene's germline CDR1 is SGHAT and CDR2 FQNNGV. CDR3 length: 15 amino acids. Trimming stripped 5 bases from V and 8 bases from J, with 18 bases between. Incomplete CDR3 DNA: TGTGCCAGCAGCCCGGTGGCAGGGAGGAATGGGGAG. It codes for CASSPVAGRNGE. In full, the CDR3 is CASSPVAGRNGELFF.

This clone has at least ten counts. The CDR3 bases that were read are TGTGCCAGCAGCTTCCGACTAGCGGGAGTCCAAGAGACC. The encoded protein is CASSFRLAGVQET. The entire CDR3 protein reads CASSFRLAGVQETQYF. The chain recombines TRBV5-4 with TRBJ2-5; 12 bases match TRBD2. The CDR3 goes on 3 residues after the read ends, and that part is filled in from the germline J gene. V lost 2 bases and J lost 1; bases outside the gene matches: 3. The CDR3 spans 16 residues. Germline CDR1 reads SGHNT; CDR2 reads YYREEE (reference sequence).